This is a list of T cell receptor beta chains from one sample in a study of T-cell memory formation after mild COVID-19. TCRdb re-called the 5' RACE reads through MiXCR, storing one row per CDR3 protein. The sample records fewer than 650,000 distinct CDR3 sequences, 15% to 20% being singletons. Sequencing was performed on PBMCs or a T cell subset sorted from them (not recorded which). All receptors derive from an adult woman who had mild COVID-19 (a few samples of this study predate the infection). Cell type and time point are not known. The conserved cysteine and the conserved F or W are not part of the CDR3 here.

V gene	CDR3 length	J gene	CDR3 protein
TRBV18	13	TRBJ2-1	ASSPSGGLLNEQF
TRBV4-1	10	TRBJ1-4	ASSQEGITLF
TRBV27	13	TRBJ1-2	ASSLQAGGSYGYT
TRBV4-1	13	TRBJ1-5	ASSQTGGGRQPQH
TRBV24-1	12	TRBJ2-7	ATSDSSGVYEQY
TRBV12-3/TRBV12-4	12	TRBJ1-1	ASGSQGARTEAF
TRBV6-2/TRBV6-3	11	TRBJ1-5	ASSYGTNQPQH
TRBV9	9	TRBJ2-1	ASSVADEQF
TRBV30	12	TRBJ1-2	ACPPGQDNYGYT
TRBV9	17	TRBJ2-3	ASSRGPGLAGASTDTQY
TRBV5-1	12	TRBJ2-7	ASSFGRVGYEQY
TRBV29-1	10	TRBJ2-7	SYGAGPYEQY
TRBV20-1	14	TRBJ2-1	SASRLAGGPIDEQF
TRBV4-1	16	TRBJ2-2	ASSPSWWGSANTGELF
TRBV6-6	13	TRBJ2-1	ATKGLQDSHNEQF
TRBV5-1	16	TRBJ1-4	AAAGRPGQGAVNEKLF
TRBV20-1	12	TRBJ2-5	SATPGSNGETQY
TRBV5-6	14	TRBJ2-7	ASSLGGLADTYEQY
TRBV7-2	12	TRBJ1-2	ASSLVGVLYGYT
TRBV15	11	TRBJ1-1	ATSNRGYTEAF
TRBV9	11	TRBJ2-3	ATSVGVWDTQY
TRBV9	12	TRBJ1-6	ASSLDNYNSPLH
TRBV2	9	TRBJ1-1	ASSEAGEAF
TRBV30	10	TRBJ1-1	AWSIVGPEAF
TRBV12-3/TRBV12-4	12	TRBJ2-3	ASSRLAGSGTQY
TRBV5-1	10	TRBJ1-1	ASSLYGTGAF